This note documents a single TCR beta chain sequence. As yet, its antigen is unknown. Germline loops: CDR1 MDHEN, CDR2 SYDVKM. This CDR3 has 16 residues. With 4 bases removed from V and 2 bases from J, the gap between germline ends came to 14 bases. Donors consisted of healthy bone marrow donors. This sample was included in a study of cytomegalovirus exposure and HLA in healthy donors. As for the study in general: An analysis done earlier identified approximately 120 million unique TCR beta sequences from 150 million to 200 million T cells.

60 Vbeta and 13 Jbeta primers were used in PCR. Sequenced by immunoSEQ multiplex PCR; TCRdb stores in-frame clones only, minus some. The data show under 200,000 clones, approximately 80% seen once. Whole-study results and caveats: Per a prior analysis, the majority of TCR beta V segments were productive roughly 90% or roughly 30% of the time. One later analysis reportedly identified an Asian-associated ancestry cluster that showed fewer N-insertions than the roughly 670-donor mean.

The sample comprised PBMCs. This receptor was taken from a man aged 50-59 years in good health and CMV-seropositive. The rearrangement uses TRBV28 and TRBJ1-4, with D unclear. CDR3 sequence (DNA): TGTGCCAGCAGTTATCCTTCTCGGGGTACTAATGAAAAACTGTTTTTT. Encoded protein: CASSYPSRGTNEKLFF. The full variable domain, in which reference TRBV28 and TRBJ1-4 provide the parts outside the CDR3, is DVKVTQSSRYLVKRTGEKVFLECVQDMDHENMFWYRQDPGLGLRLIYFSYDVKMKEKGDIPEGYSVSREKKERFSLILESASTNQTSMYLCASSYPSRGTNEKLFFGSGTQLSVL.